The 28 T cell receptor beta chains in this list originate from one sample, sequenced in a study of cytomegalovirus exposure and HLA in healthy donors. The method was immunoSEQ multiplex PCR; TCRdb's version includes in-frame clones alone and lacks a portion of them. The sample includes 300,000 or so clones, roughly 86% of them seen just once. Sequenced sample: PBMCs. The origin of the receptors is a man aged 25-40 years in good health and CMV-seronegative.

The chain's CDR3 is CATSTGGARYEQYF. DNA for the CDR3: TGTGCCACCAGCACAGGGGGAGCTCGTTACGAGCAGTACTTC. The rearrangement links TRBV15 to TRBJ2-7, with TRBD1 matching over 7 bases. Unmatched junction bases numbered 7, after V lost 4 bases and J lost 4 bases. The CDR3 length is 14 residues. Looked up from germline, CDR1 is LNHNV and CDR2 is YYDKDF (reference sequence).

V is TRBV2 and J is TRBJ2-7; tentatively, D is TRBD1 (6 bases). This CDR3 has 14 amino acids. V lost 7 bases and J lost 7, with 20 bases in between. Looked up from germline, CDR1 is SNHLY and CDR2 is FYNNEI. As DNA, the CDR3 is TGTGCCAGCAAAATGTCAGGGGCAGGTGGAGAGCAGTACTTC. This gives the protein CASKMSGAGGEQYF.

V usage is TRBV27 and J usage is TRBJ1-5; D ambiguous. V was clipped by 2 bases and J by 0 bases, with 8 bases between them. Per the germline V gene, CDR1 is MNHEY and CDR2 is SMNVEV (reference sequence). This CDR3 contains 15 residues. The CDR3 protein is CASSLGLLSNQPQHF. The CDR3 DNA reads TGTGCCAGCAGTTTAGGGCTCCTTAGCAATCAGCCCCAGCATTTT.

This clone was detected once. The V and J genes are TRBV4-1 and TRBJ2-2; no definite D call. From germline, CDR1 is MGHRA and CDR2 YSYEKL. V lost 4 bases and J 1 base, leaving 10 bases between the germline ends. The CDR3 loop spans 15 amino acids. Written as DNA, the CDR3 is TGCGCCAGCAGCCTAGCCCCATTGAACACCGGGGAGCTGTTTTTT. Its translation: CASSLAPLNTGELFF.

The chain carries TRBV19 and TRBJ1-5, with a weak D call TRBD1 (5 bases). The CDR3 covers 15 residues. The germline V and J ends were trimmed by 6 bases and 7 bases, with 19 bases remaining between them. Germline V gene sequence: CDR1 LNHDA, CDR2 SQIVND (reference sequence). The CDR3 sequence: CASSKGAGPGQPQHF. As DNA, the CDR3 is TGTGCCAGTAGCAAAGGGGCAGGGCCCGGGCAGCCCCAGCATTTT.

The V gene is TRBV11-2, the J gene TRBJ1-6; D is unclear. This CDR3 is built from 14 residues. The V end was cut by 3 bases, the J end by 7 bases, with 10 bases between. Germline V gene data show CDR1 as SGHAT and CDR2 as FQNNGV. The CDR3 DNA follows: TGTGCCAGCAGCTTGGCCTATAGCAATTCACCCCTCCACTTT. Residues: CASSLAYSNSPLHF.

This clone occurred a few times. The rearrangement uses TRBV18 and TRBJ1-5; no firm D call. Looked up from germline, CDR1 is KGHSH and CDR2 is LQKENI. The germline V and J ends were trimmed by 1 base and 3 bases, with 16 bases remaining between them. This CDR3 region has 17 residues. The CDR3 sequence is CASSPLPPDGVNQPQHF. The CDR3 coding sequence is TGTGCCAGCTCACCACTGCCCCCCGACGGGGTCAATCAGCCCCAGCATTTT.

This chain joins TRBV6-6 and TRBJ2-7; TRBD1 matches 9 bases. Looked up from germline, CDR1 is MNHNY and CDR2 is SVGAGI (reference sequence). The CDR3 is 14 residues long. J was trimmed by 4 bases and V by 2 bases; bases with no gene match: 3. Here the CDR3 reads CASSYDRGGYEQYF. In nucleotides, the CDR3 is TGTGCCAGCAGTTACGACAGGGGGGGGTACGAGCAGTACTTC.

The genes are TRBV9 and TRBJ2-1; 9 bases match TRBD2. This CDR3 comprises 15 residues. The J segment lost 5 bases and the V segment lost 0 bases, leaving 3 bases of the junction unmatched. Per the germline V gene, CDR1 is SGDLS and CDR2 is YYNGEE. The CDR3 nucleotides read TGTGCCAGCAGCGTAGGGATAGCGGGAGACAATGAGCAGTTCTTC. Protein: CASSVGIAGDNEQFF.

The sample holds one count of this clone. This CDR3 is CASGATTANTGELFF. In DNA form, the CDR3 reads TGTGCCAGCGGCGCGACAACCGCGAACACCGGGGAGCTGTTTTTT. The rearrangement uses TRBV6-4 and TRBJ2-2; D is ambiguous. CDR3 length: 15 residues. Germline-derived CDR1 and CDR2 are MRHNA and SNTAGT. Trimming stripped 8 bases from V and 0 bases from J, with 13 bases between.

The chain employs TRBV19 and TRBJ2-7; 7 nucleotides match TRBD1. The CDR3 has 14 amino acids. V gave up 3 bases and J gave up 2 bases; unmatched junction bases: 4. Germline CDR1 is LNHDA and CDR2 is SQIVND (reference sequence). The DNA of the CDR3 is TGTGCCAGTAGTATTACAACAGGGGCCTACGAGCAGTACTTC. This sequence encodes CASSITTGAYEQYF.

The sample holds one count of this clone. This chain links TRBV6-5 with TRBJ1-1, with D possibly TRBD1 on 5 matching bases. This CDR3 has 13 residues. Trimming took 6 bases from V and 2 from J, leaving 10 bases between them. Germline-derived CDR1 and CDR2 are MNHEY and SVGAGI. The CDR3 loop is CASRHDRNTEAFF. The CDR3 nucleotides are TGTGCCAGCAGACACGACAGAAACACTGAAGCTTTCTTT.

The chain uses TRBV5-1 and TRBJ2-7; 8 bases are shared with TRBD1. The junction had 1 base not matched to a gene; V was cut back by 5 bases and J by 0 bases. The CDR3 sequence is 13 residues long. CDR1 and CDR2 from the germline V gene are SGHRS and YFSETQ. CDR3 bases: TGCGCCAGCAGAACAGGGGGCTCCTACGAGCAGTACTTC. The encoded protein is CASRTGGSYEQYF.

The genes are TRBV13 and TRBJ1-1, with D possibly TRBD1 on 5 matching bases. Between the trimmed V and J ends, which lost 0 bases and 0 bases, there was a span of 8 bases. Germline CDR1 and CDR2: PRHDT and FYEKMQ (reference sequence). The CDR3 has 15 residues. CDR3 sequence (DNA): TGTGCCAGCAGCTTAGGTGACAGAATGAACACTGAAGCTTTCTTT. This gives the protein CASSLGDRMNTEAFF.

The chain carries TRBV29-1 and TRBJ2-7; 12 nucleotides line up with TRBD2. The germline gives CDR1 SQVTM, CDR2 ANQGSEA. The junction had 6 bases not matched to a gene; V was cut back by 3 bases and J by 6 bases. The CDR3 extends over 14 amino acids. As DNA, the CDR3 is TGCAGCGTTGAGATCTCGGGACTAGCGGGCGAGCAGTACTTC. It translates to CSVEISGLAGEQYF.

The chain couples TRBV2 to TRBJ2-3, with 11 positions matching TRBD2. V was pared by 2 bases and J by 5 bases, with 6 bases of the junction left unmatched. From germline, CDR1 is SNHLY and CDR2 FYNNEI. The CDR3 has 16 amino acids. The CDR3 loop is CASSEITLAGVDTQYF. CDR3 in DNA: TGTGCCAGCAGTGAAATAACACTAGCGGGGGTAGATACGCAGTATTTT.

As for this clone: Other DNA sequences in the same sample also yield this CDR3. CDR3 in DNA: TGCGCCAGCAGCCGGACAGGCTCCTACGAGCAGTACTTC. Amino acid sequence: CASSRTGSYEQYF. The chain couples TRBV5-1 to TRBJ2-7, with 7 bases that match TRBD1. This CDR3 is 13 amino acids long. Germline V CDR1 and CDR2: SGHRS, YFSETQ. Trimming removed 4 bases from V and 0 bases from J; junction bases left unmatched: 1.

This clone was seen only a few times. This chain connects TRBV6-5 to TRBJ2-2, with D perhaps matching TRBD2 (5 bases). The CDR3 loop spans 15 amino acids. Per the germline V gene, CDR1 is MNHEY and CDR2 is SVGAGI. V was trimmed by 5 bases and J by 5 bases, leaving 15 bases between them. This CDR3 is CASSRPGSRTGELFF. The CDR3 DNA reads as TGTGCCAGCAGTCGTCCGGGATCGAGAACCGGGGAGCTGTTTTTT.

The gene calls are TRBV19 and TRBJ2-1; 7 nucleotides line up with TRBD1. The CDR3 is 15 amino acids. Germline V gene sequence: CDR1 LNHDA, CDR2 SQIVND (reference sequence). The J segment lost 8 bases and the V segment lost 1 base, leaving 8 bases of the junction unmatched. The CDR3 is CASSIGAGGRDEQFF. CDR3 DNA sequence: TGTGCCAGTAGTATAGGGGCAGGGGGTAGGGATGAGCAGTTCTTC.

V is TRBV11-2 and J is TRBJ2-7; the match to TRBD2 covers 11 bases. The CDR3 has 16 residues. Trimming took 6 bases from V and 0 from J; bases not matched to a gene: 7. Germline-derived CDR1 and CDR2 are SGHAT and FQNNGV. The DNA for the CDR3 is TGTGCCAGCAGGCGGATAGCGGGGGGGTTCTCCTACGAGCAGTACTTC. Translating it yields CASRRIAGGFSYEQYF. Full variable domain (remainder filled in from reference TRBV11-2 and TRBJ2-7): EAGVAQSPRYKIIEKRQSVAFWCNPISGHATLYWYQQILGQGPKLLIQFQNNGVVDDSQLPKDRFSAERLKGVDSTLKIQPAKLEDSAVYLCASRRIAGGFSYEQYFGPGTRLTVT.

The chain joins TRBV27 to TRBJ2-1; 12 bases agree with TRBD2. The CDR3 sequence is 16 residues long. The germline CDR1 and CDR2 sequences are MNHEY and SMNVEV (reference sequence). Unmatched junction bases numbered 5, after V lost 2 bases and J lost 6 bases. The CDR3 DNA reads TGTGCCAGCAGTTTAAATGGACTAGCGGGGCGCAATGAGCAGTTCTTC. This encodes CASSLNGLAGRNEQFF.

The chain couples TRBV10-3 to TRBJ2-7, with 7 bases aligning to TRBD1. CDR1 is ENHRY, CDR2 SYGVKD, per germline. With V trimmed by 10 bases and J by 3 bases, 18 bases remained unmatched. The CDR3 runs 16 residues. The CDR3 is CATRPNTGEKGYEQYF. The CDR3 region has the DNA TGTGCCACCAGACCTAATACAGGGGAGAAAGGCTACGAGCAGTACTTC.

The V gene is TRBV7-8, the J gene TRBJ2-7, with D possibly matching TRBD2 (5 bases). V lost 5 bases, J lost 7 bases, and 15 bases lay in between. This CDR3 spans 13 amino acids. The germline gives CDR1 SGHVS, CDR2 FQNEAQ. CDR3 loop: CASSPGSPGEQYF. CDR3 DNA: TGTGCCAGCAGCCCCGGGTCCCCGGGGGAGCAGTACTTC.

V and J are TRBV11-2 and TRBJ1-1; D may be TRBD1 (6 bases). CDR3 length equals 17 residues. V lost 3 bases, J lost 0 bases, and 17 bases lay in between. The germline V gene has CDR1 SGHAT and CDR2 FQNNGV. The CDR3 DNA reads TGTGCCAGCAGCTTCAAAGAAAAGCGGGACATGAACACTGAAGCTTTCTTT. This encodes CASSFKEKRDMNTEAFF.

The J gene is TRBJ2-5, the V gene TRBV2, with TRBD2 matching 15 bases. The germline V gene has CDR1 SNHLY and CDR2 FYNNEI. Trimming removed 6 bases from V and 4 bases from J; junction bases left unmatched: 9. CDR3 size: 17 residues. The CDR3 sequence: CASRTGTSGGKGETQYF. Written as DNA, the CDR3 is TGTGCCAGCAGAACCGGGACTAGCGGGGGGAAAGGAGAGACCCAGTACTTC.

The rearrangement links TRBV25-1 to TRBJ2-1, with 7 nucleotides matching TRBD1. This CDR3 comprises 15 residues. Germline CDR1 is MGHDK and CDR2 is SYGVNS. With V trimmed by 2 bases and J by 9 bases, 10 bases remained unmatched. DNA of the CDR3: TGTGCCAGCAGTGAACGATCAGGGGGTTCCTCTGAGCAGTTCTTC. Encoded protein: CASSERSGGSSEQFF. Variable domain in full (rest from reference TRBV25-1 and TRBJ2-1): EADIYQTPRYLVIGTGKKITLECSQTMGHDKMYWYQQDPGMELHLIHYSYGVNSTEKGDLSSESTVSRIRTEHFPLTLESARPSHTSQYLCASSERSGGSSEQFFGPGTRLTVL.

CDR3 DNA sequence: TGTGCCAGTAGTTCAGGGGGGAACTATGGCTACACCTTC. Translated, it gives CASSSGGNYGYTF. The chain uses TRBV19 and TRBJ1-2, with TRBD1 matching 7 bases. The CDR3 is 13 amino acids. CDR1 is LNHDA, CDR2 SQIVND, per germline (reference sequence). J lost 2 bases, V lost 5 bases, and 2 bases had no gene match.

This rearrangement joins TRBV10-3 to TRBJ2-7, with TRBD1 matching over 9 bases. Germline lookup yields CDR1 ENHRY and CDR2 SYGVKD. This CDR3 has 13 amino acids. V dropped 4 bases and J dropped 2; count of bases not matched to a gene: 0. The CDR3 coding sequence is TGTGCCATCAGTGGGGACAGGGCCTACGAGCAGTACTTC. Translation gives CAISGDRAYEQYF.